These T cell receptor beta chains were read from a single sample in a study of shared clonotypes between healthy human individuals. Libraries were prepared by immunoSEQ multiplex PCR; TCRdb keeps only in-frame clonotypes and omits some of them. The table records under 850,000 clones, 80% to 95% of them present only once. The specimen was naive CD8+ T cells sorted from blood. The receptor set was obtained from a young man in good health. The CDR3 runs from the conserved cysteine through the conserved F or W. D genes are given only for firm matches. The size of a clone is reported for some rows only, either as once, few or many, or as a class for expanded clones.

j_call v_call clone_size d_call cdr3_nt cdr3_aa
TRBJ2-2 TRBV28 - - TGTGCCAGCGGATTGCGGCAGGCCGGGGAGCTGTTTTTT CASGLRQAGELFF
TRBJ1-5 TRBV5-5 - - TGTGCCAGCAGCTTAGAAGCATTTGGGCAGCCCCAGCATTTT CASSLEAFGQPQHF
TRBJ1-2 TRBV7-9 - TRBD1 TGTGCCAGCAGCCTAGACAGGGGGCGCAACTATGGCTACACCTTC CASSLDRGRNYGYTF
TRBJ2-1 TRBV19 - TRBD1 TGTGCCAGTAGTATAGCCCCGGACAGGGTGACCTACAATGAGCAGTTCTTC CASSIAPDRVTYNEQFF
TRBJ2-1 TRBV6-5 - TRBD2 TGTGCCAGCAGGAGGGGGACTAGCGGTGCCAATGAGCAGTTCTTC CASRRGTSGANEQFF
TRBJ2-5 TRBV7-9 - - TGTGCCAGCAGCCCGAGGGTGGAGACCCAGTACTTC CASSPRVETQYF
TRBJ2-2 TRBV25-1 - - TGTGCCAGCAGTGAGGGTGGAGGGGAGCTGTTTTTT CASSEGGGELFF
TRBJ2-1 TRBV7-8 - TRBD2 TGTGCCAGCAGCTTAGCGTCGGGCGGGAGTCGCAATGAGCAGTTCTTC CASSLASGGSRNEQFF
TRBJ2-5 TRBV29-1 - TRBD1 TGCAGCGTTGACTCGGGGACAGGCGCAGAGACCCAGTACTTC CSVDSGTGAETQYF
TRBJ2-7 TRBV11-1 - TRBD2 TGTGCCAGCACAGCGGGAGGTTACGAGCAGTACTTC CASTAGGYEQYF
TRBJ2-1 TRBV7-9 - TRBD2 TGTGCCAGCAGCTTACCCAGAACCGGGACTAGCGGATACAATGAGCAGTTCTTC CASSLPRTGTSGYNEQFF
TRBJ2-3 TRBV27 - - TGTGCCAGCAGTTCACTCAGACCTCATCCTACCTTCACAGATACGCAGTATTTT CASSSLRPHPTFTDTQYF
TRBJ2-1 TRBV27 - - TGTGCCAGCAGACAATTTAATAGCGGCTCTTTCTACAATGAGCAGTTCTTC CASRQFNSGSFYNEQFF
TRBJ1-5 TRBV6-5 - - TGTGCCAGCAGTTACTCCCCGGGGGGTCAGCCCCAGCATTTT CASSYSPGGQPQHF
TRBJ2-2 TRBV5-1 - TRBD2 TGCGCCAGCAGCGGCGTACTAGCGGTGAACACCGGGGAGCTGTTTTTT CASSGVLAVNTGELFF
TRBJ1-2 TRBV2 - - TGTGCCAGCAGTGAACTGGGGGGTCTCTATGGCTACACCTTC CASSELGGLYGYTF
TRBJ2-1 TRBV30 once - TGTGCCTGGAGTGCCGCCTACAATGAGCAGTTCTTC CAWSAAYNEQFF
TRBJ2-4 TRBV11-2 - TRBD1 TGTGCCAGCAGCTGGGACAGGGGTGAAGACATTCAGTACTTC CASSWDRGEDIQYF
TRBJ2-1 TRBV9 - TRBD2 TGTGCCAGCAGCGTAGCTGGACTAGCGGGAGTATACAATGAGCAGTTCTTC CASSVAGLAGVYNEQFF
TRBJ1-1 TRBV7-9 - TRBD1 TGTGCCAGCAGCTTATGGACAGGGGTAGGCACTGAAGCTTTCTTT CASSLWTGVGTEAFF
TRBJ2-7 TRBV27 - TRBD2 TGTGCCAGCAGTCCCCCCCCGACTAGCGGGAGGTTAGGCGAGCAGTACTTC CASSPPPTSGRLGEQYF
TRBJ1-1 TRBV4-1 - TRBD1 TGCGCCAGCAGCCTGATACAGGGGCCCACTGAAGCTTTCTTT CASSLIQGPTEAFF
TRBJ2-7 TRBV28 - TRBD1 TGTGCCAGCAGTTCACCCCGACAGGGCGATTACGAGCAGTACTTC CASSSPRQGDYEQYF
TRBJ2-7 TRBV10-2 - - TGCGCCAGCAGTGAGTCCAGCTACGAGCAGTACTTC CASSESSYEQYF
TRBJ2-5 TRBV28 - - TGTGCCAGCAGTAGCGCGACCCAGTACTTC CASSSATQYF
TRBJ1-1 TRBV28 - - TGTGCCAGCAGTTCTTGGGGTACAGGGTTAAACACTGAAGCTTTCTTT CASSSWGTGLNTEAFF